Listed here are 24 T cell receptor beta chains from one sample, sequenced in a study of shared clonotypes between healthy human individuals. CD8 cells regarded as naive lacked CD45RO, were positively chosen for CCR7, and omitted terminally differentiated effector memory CD45RA+ cells. Profiled with immunoSEQ multiplex PCR; TCRdb holds only in-frame clones, not every one. Counted here are 1.5 million to 2.5 million clones, roughly 95% occurring once; the ten biggest clones make up 1.2%. Sequencing input: naive CD8+ T cells sorted from blood. Receptor source: a man aged 18 to 30 in good health.

This chain joins TRBV5-4 and TRBJ2-3; D is tentatively TRBD1 or TRBD2 (6 bases each). The CDR3 has 13 residues. The V end was cut by 2 bases, the J end by 6 bases, with 10 bases between. Germline CDR1 reads SGHNT; CDR2 reads YYREEE (reference sequence). The DNA for the CDR3 is TGTGCCAGCAGCTTTGGAGGGGGGGATACGCAGTATTTT. It is translated as CASSFGGGDTQYF.

The CDR3 DNA follows: TGCGCCAGCAGTCTTACTAGCGTGGCCGGGGAGCTGTTTTTT. Protein sequence: CASSLTSVAGELFF. The rearrangement joins TRBV10-2 to TRBJ2-2, with 7 bases lining up with TRBD2. V shed 5 bases and J 6 bases; nucleotides not matched to a gene: 6. The CDR3 spans 14 residues. CDR1 is WSHSY, CDR2 SAAADI, per germline.

Written as DNA, the CDR3 is TGTGCCAGCAGCCGCATGACTAGCGGGAGCCCCGAGCAGTACTTC. Its protein product is CASSRMTSGSPEQYF. The chain uses TRBV6-6 and TRBJ2-7; 12 bases agree with TRBD2. J gave up 6 bases and V 6 bases, and 9 bases lay outside the gene matches. This CDR3 contains 15 residues. The V gene's germline CDR1 is MNHNY and CDR2 SVGAGI (reference sequence).

The table lists this clone with a count of one. The DNA for the CDR3 is TGTGCCAGCAGTTGGCGACGGACGCTAAAAGAGACCCAGTACTTC. Translating it yields CASSWRRTLKETQYF. The genes are TRBV5-6 and TRBJ2-5; no definite D call. Germline V lookup: CDR1 SGHDT, CDR2 YYEEEE. V was trimmed by 5 bases and J by 3 bases, leaving 17 bases between them. This CDR3 comprises 15 residues.

This rearrangement joins TRBV6-5 to TRBJ2-7, with a possible D match to TRBD2 (6 bases). V lost 0 bases, J lost 3 bases, and 9 bases lay in between. Per the germline V gene, CDR1 is MNHEY and CDR2 is SVGAGI. The CDR3 has 14 amino acids. CDR3: CASSYSGLHYEQYF. The CDR3 region has the DNA TGTGCCAGCAGTTACTCGGGACTGCACTACGAGCAGTACTTC.

The gene calls are TRBV9 and TRBJ2-2; D gene unclear. CDR1 and CDR2 from the germline V gene are SGDLS and YYNGEE. This CDR3 comprises 13 residues. V shed 3 bases and J shed 6 bases, with 9 bases lying between them. CDR3 sequence (DNA): TGTGCCAGCAGCGCTCCTAGGGCCGGGGAGCTGTTTTTT. Its protein product is CASSAPRAGELFF. The complete variable domain, with remaining parts taken from reference TRBV9 and TRBJ2-2, reads DSGVTQTPKHLITATGQRVTLRCSPRSGDLSVYWYQQSLDQGLQFLIQYYNGEERAKGNILERFSAQQFPDLHSELNLSSLELGDSALYFCASSAPRAGELFFGEGSRLTVL.

The V call is TRBV28, the J call TRBJ2-2; D is undetermined. CDR3 length equals 14 residues. The V end lost 1 base, the J end lost 6 bases, and 9 bases lay between the germline ends. Germline CDR1 MDHEN, CDR2 SYDVKM. The CDR3 DNA reads as TGTGCCAGCAGTTTATTTCCGGGCCCCGGGGAGCTGTTTTTT. It is translated as CASSLFPGPGELFF.

This sequence joins TRBV6-1 and TRBJ1-5, with D perhaps TRBD1 (6 bases). V gave up 4 bases and J gave up 3 bases, with 19 bases separating them. CDR1 and CDR2 from the germline V gene are MNHNS and SASEGT. The CDR3 consists of 17 residues. The chain's CDR3 is CASSGGRGRLSNQPQHF. The CDR3 nucleotides are TGTGCCAGCAGTGGGGGGCGGGGCAGGCTCTCCAATCAGCCCCAGCATTTT.

About this clone itself: Other DNA sequences from this sample encode an identical CDR3 as well. The chain links TRBV20-1 to TRBJ1-2; 8 positions agree with TRBD1. V shed 6 bases, J shed 5 bases, and the junction held 2 bases outside the gene matches. The CDR3 runs 11 residues. The germline V gene has CDR1 DFQATT and CDR2 SNEGSKA (reference sequence). DNA of the CDR3: TGCAGTGCCAGGACAGGGTATGGCTACACCTTC. Encoded protein: CSARTGYGYTF.

This sequence joins TRBV7-6 and TRBJ2-7; no firm D call. The germline CDR1 and CDR2 sequences are SGHVS and FNYEAQ. This CDR3 region has 13 residues. V lost 0 bases and J lost 2, with 5 bases in between. The CDR3 sequence is CASSLASTYEQYF. In DNA form, the CDR3 reads TGTGCCAGCAGCTTAGCCTCTACCTACGAGCAGTACTTC.

This chain joins TRBV7-9 and TRBJ2-2; 8 bases fit TRBD2. This CDR3 has 16 residues. CDR1 is SEHNR, CDR2 FQNEAQ, per germline (reference sequence). Trimming at V came to 1 base and at J to 5 bases, leaving 6 bases not matched to a gene. This chain's CDR3 is CASSLEGTSLTGELFF. Written as DNA, the CDR3 is TGTGCCAGCAGCTTAGAAGGGACTAGTCTAACCGGGGAGCTGTTTTTT. The whole variable domain, filled in from reference TRBV7-9 and TRBJ2-2, reads DTGVSQNPRHKITKRGQNVTFRCDPISEHNRLYWYRQTLGQGPEFLTYFQNEAQLEKSRLLSDRFSAERPKGSFSTLEIQRTEQGDSAMYLCASSLEGTSLTGELFFGEGSRLTVL.

The chain employs TRBV15 and TRBJ2-3, with a weak D call TRBD1 (6 bases). Trimming shortened V by 3 bases and J by 8 bases, and 18 bases separated the two germline ends. Germline-derived CDR1 and CDR2 are LNHNV and YYDKDF (reference sequence). This CDR3 contains 15 residues. Written as DNA, the CDR3 is TGTGCCACCAGCAGCGACAGGTCCTCCGGGTCTACGCAGTATTTT. Protein sequence: CATSSDRSSGSTQYF.

The J gene is TRBJ1-1, the V gene TRBV30; no definite D call. The germline V and J ends were trimmed by 2 bases and 5 bases, with 9 bases remaining between them. This CDR3 is built from 12 residues. Germline CDR1 reads GTSNPN; CDR2 reads SVGIG (reference sequence). CDR3 sequence reads: CAWSLGWTEAFF. DNA of the CDR3: TGTGCCTGGAGTCTGGGTTGGACTGAAGCTTTCTTT.

Only one count was recorded for this clone. This sequence joins TRBV5-5 and TRBJ1-2, with a weak D call TRBD1 (5 bases). Deletions cut 5 bases from V and 7 bases from J, with 21 bases between. Germline CDR1 and CDR2: SGHKS and YYEKEE (reference sequence). CDR3 size: 15 residues. CDR3 DNA sequence: TGTGCCAGCAGTTTATACAGGCCCCCCGAATTTGGCTACACCTTC. Amino acid sequence: CASSLYRPPEFGYTF.

Regarding this clone: This CDR3 is also generated by other DNA sequences in the sample. This chain joins TRBV27 and TRBJ1-1, with D possibly matching TRBD1 (5 bases). This CDR3 is 14 amino acids long. V lost 3 bases and J 1 base, leaving 9 bases between the germline ends. Germline CDR1 MNHEY, CDR2 SMNVEV (reference sequence). The CDR3 sequence is CASSLGRKNTEAFF. DNA of the CDR3: TGTGCCAGCAGTTTGGGGCGGAAGAACACTGAAGCTTTCTTT.

Comment on this clone: The junction shows a germline mismatch at one end, possibly a read error. The chain recombines TRBV9 with TRBJ2-1, with a possible D match to TRBD1 (5 bases). CDR3 length: 14 amino acids. CDR1 SGDLS and CDR2 YYNGEE come from the germline V gene. The CDR3 loop reads CATSVRGLEDEQFF. Here the CDR3 DNA reads TGTGCCACCAGCGTAAGGGGATTAGAGGATGAGCAGTTCTTC.

The V call is TRBV11-2, the J call TRBJ2-1, with TRBD2 identical over 13 bases. Losses at the gene ends were 0 bases for V and 3 bases for J; bases not matched to a gene: 8. Germline-derived CDR1 and CDR2 are SGHAT and FQNNGV. CDR3 length: 19 residues. The CDR3 bases are TGTGCCAGCAGCTTAGATGGACTAGCGGGAGTCTCACTCTACAATGAGCAGTTCTTC. Translating gives CASSLDGLAGVSLYNEQFF.

The J gene is TRBJ1-6, the V gene TRBV7-9; D ambiguous. Germline values: CDR1 SEHNR, CDR2 FQNEAQ (reference sequence). The CDR3 is 15 amino acids. V was shortened by 2 bases and J by 8 bases, with 13 bases between the two germline ends. In DNA, the CDR3 is TGTGCCAGCAGCTTATTGGGTGGCCAGGATTCACCCCTCCACTTT. This codes for CASSLLGGQDSPLHF.

The chain joins TRBV15 to TRBJ1-1; no reliable D call. Between the trimmed V and J ends, which lost 2 bases and 1 base, there was a span of 5 bases. CDR1 LNHNV and CDR2 YYDKDF come from the germline V gene (reference sequence). The length of the CDR3 is 13 residues. In DNA form, the CDR3 reads TGTGCCACCAGCAGACAACAGAACACTGAAGCTTTCTTT. It is translated as CATSRQQNTEAFF.

The chain couples TRBV7-9 to TRBJ1-3, with a tentative D call TRBD1 (5 bases). The CDR3 contains 16 residues. Germline CDR1 SEHNR, CDR2 FQNEAQ (reference sequence). The ends were cut back, 2 bases at V and 4 bases at J, with 15 bases in the middle. The CDR3 coding sequence is TGTGCCAGCAGCTTATCAGTAGGGGACGTCGGAAACACCATATATTTT. The encoded protein is CASSLSVGDVGNTIYF. The entire variable domain, with the rest obtained from reference TRBV7-9 and TRBJ1-3, is as follows: DTGVSQNPRHKITKRGQNVTFRCDPISEHNRLYWYRQTLGQGPEFLTYFQNEAQLEKSRLLSDRFSAERPKGSFSTLEIQRTEQGDSAMYLCASSLSVGDVGNTIYFGEGSWLTVV.

Comment on this clone: Distinct nucleotide sequences in the sample also encode this CDR3. The chain uses TRBV2 and TRBJ2-7, with D perhaps matching TRBD2 (6 bases). This CDR3 spans 14 amino acids. In germline, CDR1 is SNHLY, CDR2 FYNNEI. The V and J ends lost 4 bases and 2 bases respectively, with 12 bases between them. CDR3 loop: CASSGRGGAYEQYF. CDR3 coding DNA: TGTGCCAGCAGTGGGAGGGGCGGAGCCTACGAGCAGTACTTC.

The chain's CDR3 is CASSLGLEETQYF. Written as DNA, the CDR3 is TGTGCCAGCAGTTTGGGACTGGAAGAGACCCAGTACTTC. The rearrangement links TRBV27 to TRBJ2-5; TRBD2 is a possible D gene (6 bases). V lost 3 bases to trimming and J lost 3 bases, with 8 bases between them. The CDR3 is 13 amino acids. Per germline, CDR1 MNHEY and CDR2 SMNVEV (reference sequence).

This chain connects TRBV9 to TRBJ1-1, with TRBD1 as a possible D gene (5 bases). Between the trimmed V and J ends, which lost 3 bases and 0 bases, there was a span of 18 bases. Per the germline V gene, CDR1 is SGDLS and CDR2 is YYNGEE. The CDR3 consists of 17 residues. Here the CDR3 reads CASSEGTIRGLNTEAFF. The CDR3, as DNA: TGTGCCAGCAGCGAAGGGACTATAAGGGGCTTGAACACTGAAGCTTTCTTT.

V and J are TRBV4-1 and TRBJ2-3, with 12 bases matching TRBD2. The V gene end was trimmed by 1 base and the J gene end by 0 bases; junction bases not matched to a gene: 5. This CDR3 comprises 18 residues. Germline CDR1 reads MGHRA; CDR2 reads YSYEKL. The CDR3 protein is CASSQALAGGPSTDTQYF. CDR3 bases: TGCGCCAGCAGCCAAGCACTAGCGGGGGGTCCTAGCACAGATACGCAGTATTTT.